The 14 T cell receptor beta chains in this list originate from one sample, sequenced in a study of control samples from healthy donors and cancer patients. Method: immunoSEQ multiplex PCR; TCRdb's copy keeps in-frame clones and lacks some. The sample consists of tens of thousands of clones, under 95% of them appearing once. Sequences were obtained from PBMCs. All receptors derive from a woman in her 40s with head and neck cancer.

The rearrangement joins TRBV5-1 to TRBJ2-7, with a tentative D call TRBD1 (5 bases). V lost 0 bases and J lost 6, with 16 bases in between. CDR3 length: 15 amino acids. The V gene's germline CDR1 is SGHRS and CDR2 YFSETQ. The CDR3 protein is CASSLESSGRVEQYF. CDR3 coding DNA: TGCGCCAGCAGCTTGGAAAGTTCAGGGCGTGTCGAGCAGTACTTC.

The V call is TRBV18, the J call TRBJ2-1; D call uncertain. CDR1 and CDR2 (germline): KGHSH, LQKENI. The V end lost 3 bases, the J end lost 7 bases, and 13 bases lay between the germline ends. The length of the CDR3 is 14 residues. The CDR3 nucleotides read TGTGCCAGCTCACCCAGCTACGAGAAGAATGAGCAGTTCTTC. Its protein product is CASSPSYEKNEQFF. The variable domain in full, with the rest retrieved from reference TRBV18 and TRBJ2-1, is NAGVMQNPRHLVRRRGQEARLRCSPMKGHSHVYWYRQLPEEGLKFMVYLQKENIIDESGMPKERFSAEFPKEGPSILRIQQVVRGDSAAYFCASSPSYEKNEQFFGPGTRLTVL.

The chain combines TRBV6-5 with TRBJ1-2; no clear D. Germline lookup yields CDR1 MNHEY and CDR2 SVGAGI. Trimming left V 6 bases short and J 7 bases short, with 15 bases between. The CDR3 sequence is 13 residues long. The CDR3: CASSRSGGGGYTF. The CDR3 coding sequence is TGTGCCAGCAGCCGATCAGGAGGAGGTGGCTACACCTTC.

The chain combines TRBV4-1 with TRBJ2-1; 8 bases are shared with TRBD2. The CDR3 runs to 15 residues. The J segment lost 2 bases and the V segment lost 6 bases, leaving 6 bases of the junction unmatched. Looked up from germline, CDR1 is MGHRA and CDR2 is YSYEKL. Here the CDR3 reads CASRQLADTYNEQFF. In nucleotides, the CDR3 is TGCGCCAGCAGACAACTAGCGGACACCTACAATGAGCAGTTCTTC.

This rearrangement joins TRBV3-1 (or the pseudogene TRBV3-2) to TRBJ1-1, with D possibly TRBD1 on 5 matching bases. Trimming took off 5 bases at V and 7 bases at J, with 11 bases between the two ends. This CDR3 region has 12 residues. Germline V gene data show CDR1 as LGHDT and CDR2 as YNNKEL (reference sequence). CDR3 nucleotide sequence: TGTGCCAGCAGCTCCCGGGACCTTGAAGCTTTCTTT. Its protein product is CASSSRDLEAFF.

V gene TRBV9 combines with J gene TRBJ2-1, with 7 nucleotides matching TRBD2. The CDR3 extends over 14 amino acids. Trimming removed 3 bases from V and 10 bases from J; junction bases left unmatched: 10. Germline lookup yields CDR1 SGDLS and CDR2 YYNGEE. The CDR3 DNA sequence: TGTGCCAGCAGCGATGGCCCGGGGGGAGGGGAGCAGTTCTTC. Protein sequence: CASSDGPGGGEQFF.

The genes are TRBV29-1 and TRBJ1-2; 7 nucleotides match TRBD1. Germline V gene sequence: CDR1 SQVTM, CDR2 ANQGSEA. Germline trimming cut 3 bases from V and 4 bases from J; bases unmatched to any gene: 8. The CDR3 runs 14 residues. CDR3 coding DNA: TGCAGCGTTGAGCGGACAGGCGTACGCTATGGCTACACCTTC. Translating it yields CSVERTGVRYGYTF.

This chain links TRBV9 with TRBJ2-3; 13 bases align to TRBD2. The CDR3 contains 16 residues. The trim removed 4 bases at V and 5 bases at J, leaving 7 bases unmatched. Germline CDR1 and CDR2: SGDLS and YYNGEE. CDR3 sequence: CASSPRTSGRLDTQYF. CDR3 bases: TGTGCCAGCAGCCCCCGGACTAGCGGGAGATTAGATACGCAGTATTTT.

This sequence joins TRBV2 and TRBJ2-2; D is uncertain. The ends were cut back, 2 bases at V and 5 bases at J, with 9 bases in the middle. The germline V gene has CDR1 SNHLY and CDR2 FYNNEI. This CDR3 spans 14 amino acids. In DNA, the CDR3 is TGTGCCAGCAGTGAAACCCGGGCTACCGGGGAGCTGTTTTTT. It encodes CASSETRATGELFF.

The gene calls are TRBV29-1 and TRBJ1-1; TRBD1 aligns across 7 bases. CDR3 length: 14 residues. With 4 bases clipped from V and 4 bases from J, the junction kept 9 bases outside the gene matches. The germline V gene has CDR1 SQVTM and CDR2 ANQGSEA. The CDR3 region has the DNA TGCAGCGTTGGCCCCGACAGGGTTAGCACTGAAGCTTTCTTT. Translating it yields CSVGPDRVSTEAFF.

The chain employs TRBV30 and TRBJ1-3, with D unclear. Trimming removed 3 bases from V and 8 bases from J, with 14 bases in between. This CDR3 is built from 13 residues. Germline lookup yields CDR1 GTSNPN and CDR2 SVGIG (reference sequence). The DNA for the CDR3 is TGTGCCTGGAGATCCCCAGGTCTACACACCATATATTTT. Protein: CAWRSPGLHTIYF.

This chain links TRBV15 with TRBJ1-2, with 7 bases that match TRBD1. The CDR3 runs 14 residues. V lost 2 bases, J lost 9 bases, and 9 bases stayed unmatched. In germline, CDR1 is LNHNV, CDR2 YYDKDF (reference sequence). The CDR3 DNA sequence: TGTGCCACCAGCAGAATAACGGGACAGTTACGCTACACCTTC. Amino acid sequence: CATSRITGQLRYTF.

A single count supports this clone. The chain carries TRBV7-9 and TRBJ2-1, with 7 positions matching TRBD2. The CDR3 runs 17 residues. The germline CDR1 and CDR2 sequences are SEHNR and FQNEAQ (reference sequence). Losses at the gene ends were 4 bases for V and 4 bases for J; bases not matched to a gene: 13. In DNA, the CDR3 is TGTGCCAGCAGCTCCAGCGGGATGGGCCTCGGGTACAATGAGCAGTTCTTC. Translating gives CASSSSGMGLGYNEQFF.

The rearrangement uses TRBV6-2 or TRBV6-3 and TRBJ2-2; 10 nucleotides match TRBD1. This CDR3 has 14 amino acids. V dropped 5 bases and J dropped 5; count of bases not matched to a gene: 2. Germline V gene lookup returns CDR1 MNHEY and CDR2 SVGEGT. The CDR3 is CASSRTGGTGELFF. The CDR3 DNA reads as TGTGCCAGCAGTAGGACAGGGGGGACCGGGGAGCTGTTTTTT.